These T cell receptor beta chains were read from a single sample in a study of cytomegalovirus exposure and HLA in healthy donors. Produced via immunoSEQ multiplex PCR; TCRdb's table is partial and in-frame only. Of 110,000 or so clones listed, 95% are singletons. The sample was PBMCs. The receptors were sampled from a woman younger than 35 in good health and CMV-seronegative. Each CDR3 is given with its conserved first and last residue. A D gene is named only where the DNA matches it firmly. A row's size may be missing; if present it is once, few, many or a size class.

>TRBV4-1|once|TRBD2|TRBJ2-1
TGCGCCAGCAGCGAAGGGACTAGCGGGGTCCCCTACAATGAGCAGTTCTTC
CASSEGTSGVPYNEQFF
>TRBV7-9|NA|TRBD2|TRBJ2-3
TGTGCCCGGGAGGGGGTGGGGTATTTT
CAREGVGYF
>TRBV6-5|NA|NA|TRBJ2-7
TGTGCCAGTTCCGGAGGGAACTCCTACGAGCAGTACTTC
CASSGGNSYEQYF
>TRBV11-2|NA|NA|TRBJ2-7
TGTGCCAGCAGCGAGCTCCAGGGTTCGATCCACGAGCAGTACTTC
CASSELQGSIHEQYF
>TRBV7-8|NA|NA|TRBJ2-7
TGTGCCAGCAGCTTAGGGTACACCTACGAGCAGTACTTC
CASSLGYTYEQYF
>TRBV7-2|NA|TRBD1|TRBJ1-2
TGTGCCAGCAGCTTAGGTCAGGGGGCGATCGAGTATGGCTACACCTTC
CASSLGQGAIEYGYTF
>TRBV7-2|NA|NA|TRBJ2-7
TGTGCCAGCAGCCCAACAGAGAGCTCCTACGAGCAGTACTTC
CASSPTESSYEQYF
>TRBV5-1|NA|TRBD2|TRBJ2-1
TGCGCCAGCAGCGTGGGACTAGCGGGGGGACGAGAGCAGTTCTTC
CASSVGLAGGREQFF
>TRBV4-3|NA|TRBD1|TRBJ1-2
TGCGCCAGCAGACCGGGACAGGGGGTTGGATATGGCTACACCTTC
CASRPGQGVGYGYTF
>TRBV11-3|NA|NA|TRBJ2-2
TGTGCCAGCAGCCCCGCGACTGTCGGGGAGCTGTTTTTT
CASSPATVGELFF
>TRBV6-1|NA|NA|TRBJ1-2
TGTGCCAGCAGTGAACAGGGGTATGGCTACACCTTC
CASSEQGYGYTF
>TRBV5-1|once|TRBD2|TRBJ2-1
TGCGCCAGCGGCTCGCTGACTAGCGGGGGGGCAGGTGAGCAGTTCTTC
CASGSLTSGGAGEQFF
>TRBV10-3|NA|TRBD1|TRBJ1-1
TGTGCCATCAGTGAGAAGGACAGGGGAAACCTCGAAGCTTTCTTT
CAISEKDRGNLEAFF
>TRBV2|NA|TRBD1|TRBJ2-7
TGTGCCAGCAGTACAGACAGGGTCGAGCAGTACTTC
CASSTDRVEQYF
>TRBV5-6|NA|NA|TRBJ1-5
TGTGCCAGCAGCAGGAGTTCTTCCAATCAGCCCCAGCATTTT
CASSRSSSNQPQHF
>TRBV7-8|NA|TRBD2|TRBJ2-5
TGTGCCAGCAGCCCCCACCCTCTGAGCGGGGGGGCGCGAGAGACCCAGTACTTC
CASSPHPLSGGARETQYF
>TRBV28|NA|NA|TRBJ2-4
TGTGCCAGCATCCCTTCGGGTCCTCTAGCCAAAAACATTCAGTACTTC
CASIPSGPLAKNIQYF
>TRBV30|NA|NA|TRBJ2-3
TGTGCCTGGAGTGTGCACAGGGTGTTCGCAGATACGCAGTATTTT
CAWSVHRVFADTQYF
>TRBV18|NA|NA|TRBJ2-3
TGTGCCAGCTCACCAGGGGGGGCTTCAGATACGCAGTATTTT
CASSPGGASDTQYF
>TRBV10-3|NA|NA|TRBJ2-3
TGTGCCATCAGCAACGACAGAACAGATACGCAGTATTTT
CAISNDRTDTQYF
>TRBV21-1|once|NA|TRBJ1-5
TGTGCCAGCAGCCTAGGACTACACCTCGGGGATCAGCCCCAGCATTTT
CASSLGLHLGDQPQHF
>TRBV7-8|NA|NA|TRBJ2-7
TGTGCCAGCAGCTTAGCGTCAGACTACGAGCAGTACTTC
CASSLASDYEQYF
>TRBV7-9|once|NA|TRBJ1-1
TGTGCCAGCAGCCCACCTTCCGGACGGGGGGACACTGAAGCTTTCTTT
CASSPPSGRGDTEAFF
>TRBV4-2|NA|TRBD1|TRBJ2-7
TGTGCCAGCAGCCAAACAGGGGAGAGCTCCTACGAGCAGTACTTC
CASSQTGESSYEQYF
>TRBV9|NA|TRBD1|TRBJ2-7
TGTGCCAGCAGCGTAGGGGACAGCTACTACGAGCAGTACTTC
CASSVGDSYYEQYF
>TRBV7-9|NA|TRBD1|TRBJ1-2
TGTGCCAGCAGCTCCGGGACAGGGGGCTATGGTGGCTACACCTTC
CASSSGTGGYGGYTF
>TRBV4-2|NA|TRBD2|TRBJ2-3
TGTGCCAGCAGCCAAGCGGGGGGGAACACAGATACGCAGTATTTT
CASSQAGGNTDTQYF
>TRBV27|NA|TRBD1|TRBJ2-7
TGTGCCAGCAGTAAGCCGGGACAGGGGATCTACGAGCAGTACTTC
CASSKPGQGIYEQYF
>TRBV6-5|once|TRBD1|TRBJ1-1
TGTGCCAGCAGTTACCGAGACAGGGATGAAGCTTTCTTT
CASSYRDRDEAFF
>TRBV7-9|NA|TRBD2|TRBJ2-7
TGTGCCAGCAGCGGGACTAGCGGGGGGGTCGAGCAGTACTTC
CASSGTSGGVEQYF
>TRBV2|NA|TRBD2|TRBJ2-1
TGTGCCACTATTCCGGAACTAGCGGGGTACAATGAGCAGTTCTTC
CATIPELAGYNEQFF
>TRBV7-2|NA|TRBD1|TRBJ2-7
TGTGCCAGCAGCTTAGTAGGGACAGAAAAGGGCGAGCAGTACTTC
CASSLVGTEKGEQYF
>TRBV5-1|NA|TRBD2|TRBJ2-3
TGCGCCAGCAGCTTGGCCAGCGGGGGGATTACAGATACGCAGTATTTT
CASSLASGGITDTQYF
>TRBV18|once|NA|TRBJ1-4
TGTGCCAGCTCACCTCTCGGGGGGCGTGATGAAAAACTGTTTTTT
CASSPLGGRDEKLFF
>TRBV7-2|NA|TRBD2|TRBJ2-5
TGTGCCAGCAGCTTAGGCAGAGTAGCGGGGGGCCACGAGACCCAGTACTTC
CASSLGRVAGGHETQYF
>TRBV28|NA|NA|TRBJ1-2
TGTGCCAGCAGCCCTCCCGGCGGGGGGGCTAACTATGGCTACACCTTC
CASSPPGGGANYGYTF
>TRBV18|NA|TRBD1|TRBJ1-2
TGTGCCAGCTCACCAGGGACAGGGGCTCTCCGCTATGGCTACACCTTC
CASSPGTGALRYGYTF
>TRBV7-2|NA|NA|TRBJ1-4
TGTGCCAGCAGCAAGACAGCGACTAATGAAAAACTGTTTTTT
CASSKTATNEKLFF
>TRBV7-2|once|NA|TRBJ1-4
TGTGCCAGCAGCTTACGCCCGGGAACTAATGAAAAACTGTTTTTT
CASSLRPGTNEKLFF
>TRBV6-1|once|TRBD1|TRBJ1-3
TGTGCCAGCAGTGAAGGGGGACAGTTCTCTGGAAACACCATATATTTT
CASSEGGQFSGNTIYF
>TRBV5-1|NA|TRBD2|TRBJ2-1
TGCGCCAGCAGACTAGCGGGGGGGCGGTACAATGAGCAGTTCTTC
CASRLAGGRYNEQFF
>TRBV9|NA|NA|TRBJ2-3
TGTGCCAGCAGCGTCGGAGGGGTGGGTGGAGATACGCAGTATTTT
CASSVGGVGGDTQYF
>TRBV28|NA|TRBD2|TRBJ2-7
TGTGCCAGCAGTTTTGGGGGGGGACTCTCCTACGAGCAGTACTTC
CASSFGGGLSYEQYF
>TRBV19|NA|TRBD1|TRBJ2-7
TGTGCCAGTAGTAGGGGACAGATATTCTCCTACGAGCAGTACTTC
CASSRGQIFSYEQYF
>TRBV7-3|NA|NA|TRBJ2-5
TGTGCCAGCAGCCCCGCGGCCCACCGGGACCAAGAGACCCAGTACTTC
CASSPAAHRDQETQYF